Below, 32 T cell receptor beta chains from the same sample are listed, as sequenced in a study of blood T cell repertoires in COVID-19 (dated by TCRdb to the early 2020s). To prepare the library, the immunoSEQ multiplex PCR assay was applied. Here the immuneACCESS table is served through TCRdb, limited to in-frame sequences with V and J called. Missing clones are a known gap in these copies; in checked studies unresolved V genes cover under half, and the rest lacks a known reason. Across this sample there are 150,000 or so clones, with more than 80% seen only once. The top ten constitute about 11% of the sample. The sample consisted of peripheral blood. These receptors were taken from a human donor in a cohort sampled during active COVID-19.

In this sample, this clone turned up a few times. J is TRBJ1-5 and V is TRBV5-4; 9 bases are shared with TRBD1. Germline V gene sequence: CDR1 SGHNT, CDR2 YYREEE (reference sequence). V dropped 2 bases and J dropped 4; count of bases not matched to a gene: 7. There are 16 residues in the CDR3. CDR3 in DNA: TGTGCCAGCAGCTTAACCTCGACAGGGGGGAATCAGCCCCAGCATTTT. Translation gives CASSLTSTGGNQPQHF. Supplemented by reference TRBV5-4 and TRBJ1-5, the full variable domain reads ETGVTQSPTHLIKTRGQQVTLRCSSQSGHNTVSWYQQALGQGPQFIFQYYREEENGRGNFPPRFSGLQFPNYSSELNVNALELDDSALYLCASSLTSTGGNQPQHFGDGTRLSIL.

This clone was detected ten times or more. The chain is built from TRBV6-5 and TRBJ1-6, with TRBD1 matching 7 bases. The CDR3 is made up of 15 amino acids. Germline CDR1 reads MNHEY; CDR2 reads SVGAGI. Germline trimming cut 2 bases from V and 7 bases from J; bases unmatched to any gene: 5. The DNA of the CDR3 is TGTGCCAGCAGTTACGGGGACAGTCGGAATTCACCCCTCCACTTT. Amino acids: CASSYGDSRNSPLHF.

The chain joins TRBV19 to TRBJ2-5; 8 positions agree with TRBD2. CDR3 length: 15 amino acids. Per germline, CDR1 LNHDA and CDR2 SQIVND (reference sequence). Trimming removed 2 bases from V and 4 bases from J; junction bases left unmatched: 6. CDR3 DNA sequence: TGTGCCAGTAGTATAAGCCGGGGGGGAACAGAGACCCAGTACTTC. It specifies CASSISRGGTETQYF.

The chain joins TRBV14 to TRBJ2-7, with 7 bases fitting TRBD2. Germline V gene sequence: CDR1 SGHDN, CDR2 FVKESK. V was pared by 3 bases and J by 5 bases, with 4 bases of the junction left unmatched. The CDR3 length is 13 residues. This CDR3 reads CASSQGGSNEQYF. For the CDR3, the DNA is TGTGCCAGCAGCCAGGGAGGGTCCAACGAGCAGTACTTC.

V gene TRBV15 combines with J gene TRBJ2-1, with 8 bases identical to TRBD1. Germline trimming cut 1 base from V and 7 bases from J; bases unmatched to any gene: 9. Germline V lookup: CDR1 LNHNV, CDR2 YYDKDF (reference sequence). The CDR3 is 16 residues long. CDR3 residues: CATSRARGQDSNEQFF. DNA for the CDR3: TGTGCCACCAGCAGAGCTAGGGGACAGGATTCGAATGAGCAGTTCTTC.

V usage is TRBV29-1 and J usage is TRBJ2-3; 9 positions agree with TRBD1. The trim removed 7 bases at V and 2 bases at J, leaving 4 bases unmatched. This CDR3 spans 13 amino acids. In germline, CDR1 is SQVTM, CDR2 ANQGSEA. This CDR3 reads CSARDRATDTQYF. For the CDR3, the DNA is TGCAGCGCCCGGGACAGGGCCACAGATACGCAGTATTTT.

The chain links TRBV7-2 to TRBJ2-7; D is undetermined. Trimming took 5 bases from V and 2 from J, leaving 16 bases between them. Germline CDR1 SGHTA, CDR2 FQGNSA. The CDR3 runs to 15 residues. The CDR3 DNA is TGTGCCAGCAGCCCTCTCGGTTCCCCGGCCTACGAGCAGTACTTC. This encodes CASSPLGSPAYEQYF.

This clone was counted a single time. The CDR3 spells CASSPNRGRRNYEQYF. The CDR3 bases are TGTGCCAGCAGTCCTAACAGGGGGCGAAGAAACTACGAGCAGTACTTC. V usage is TRBV28 and J usage is TRBJ2-7; 9 nucleotides agree with TRBD1. The germline CDR1 and CDR2 sequences are MDHEN and SYDVKM. The CDR3 runs 16 residues. V lost 5 bases to trimming and J lost 3 bases; unmatched junction nucleotides: 11.

The chain links TRBV9 to TRBJ2-1; a weak D match, TRBD1 (5 bases). CDR1 is SGDLS and CDR2 is YYNGEE in the germline V gene. Trimming took off 3 bases at V and 10 bases at J, with 8 bases between the two ends. The CDR3 totals 11 residues. The CDR3 region has the DNA TGTGCCAGCAGCGACCGACAGGAGCAGTTCTTC. The encoded protein is CASSDRQEQFF.

J is TRBJ2-5 and V is TRBV10-3, with TRBD2 matching over 11 bases. Trimming removed 6 bases from V and 3 bases from J; junction bases left unmatched: 3. The CDR3 length is 14 residues. CDR1 is ENHRY, CDR2 SYGVKD, per germline. CDR3 DNA sequence: TGTGCCATCAGACCGACTAGCGGGAAAGAGACCCAGTACTTC. This gives the protein CAIRPTSGKETQYF.

The chain couples TRBV25-1 to TRBJ1-1, with D possibly TRBD1 on 6 matching bases. The germline V gene encodes CDR1 MGHDK and CDR2 SYGVNS. The CDR3 is 12 residues long. V lost 3 bases and J lost 8, with 10 bases in between. CDR3: CASSETGTEAFF. The CDR3 DNA sequence: TGTGCCAGCAGTGAGACCGGGACAGAAGCTTTCTTT.

The chain employs TRBV27 and TRBJ2-5, with unresolved D. V lost 5 bases and J lost 6, with 13 bases in between. Germline assignment: CDR1 MNHEY and CDR2 SMNVEV (reference sequence). This CDR3 comprises 13 residues. The DNA of the CDR3 is TGTGCCAGCAGTCCTTTCACTCCCAAGACCCAGTACTTC. Translation gives CASSPFTPKTQYF.

This sequence joins TRBV29-1 and TRBJ1-2; TRBD1 might be the D (6 bases). CDR3 size: 15 residues. Trimming removed 3 bases at V and 4 bases at J, with 18 bases between. Germline V CDR1 and CDR2: SQVTM, ANQGSEA. The CDR3 sequence is CSVDLRHGGAYGYTF. The CDR3 DNA follows: TGCAGCGTTGACCTAAGGCACGGGGGGGCCTATGGCTACACCTTC.

The genes are TRBV28 and TRBJ2-3, with 9 bases matching TRBD2. Looked up from germline, CDR1 is MDHEN and CDR2 is SYDVKM. V gave up 6 bases and J gave up 8 bases; unmatched junction bases: 6. The CDR3 runs 13 residues. CDR3 sequence reads: CASRGGGAGTQYF. DNA for the CDR3: TGTGCCAGCAGGGGCGGGGGGGCTGGTACGCAGTATTTT.

The chain employs TRBV3-1 (or the pseudogene TRBV3-2) and TRBJ2-1; perhaps TRBD2 as D (6 bases). The germline V gene encodes CDR1 LGHDT and CDR2 YNNKEL (reference sequence). V was pared by 4 bases and J by 9 bases, with 10 bases between. CDR3 length equals 12 residues. The CDR3 coding sequence is TGTGCCAGCAGCCGGGGGGATATTGAGCAGTTCTTC. Its protein is CASSRGDIEQFF.

This clone was counted a single time. The rearrangement links TRBV5-8 to TRBJ1-4; TRBD1 matches 9 bases. Germline CDR1 is SGHTS and CDR2 is YDEGEE. V lost 7 bases and J lost 8; bases outside the gene matches: 12. The CDR3 loop spans 15 amino acids. Here the CDR3 DNA reads TGTGCCAGCTCACTCTCCGGGACAGGGAGCGAAAAACTGTTTTTT. It specifies CASSLSGTGSEKLFF.

This chain connects TRBV15 to TRBJ2-3; unclear D gene. CDR3 length equals 15 residues. Looked up from germline, CDR1 is LNHNV and CDR2 is YYDKDF (reference sequence). V was trimmed by 1 base and J by 0 bases, leaving 8 bases between them. CDR3 sequence (DNA): TGTGCCACCAGCAGAGGGGCGCTTAGCACAGATACGCAGTATTTT. This translates into CATSRGALSTDTQYF.

The rearrangement uses TRBV19 and TRBJ2-7; 8 bases match TRBD1. Trimming at V came to 7 bases and at J to 2 bases, leaving 7 bases not matched to a gene. CDR3 length: 14 residues. Looked up from germline, CDR1 is LNHDA and CDR2 is SQIVND (reference sequence). CDR3 loop: CASNPGTGPYEQYF. CDR3 DNA sequence: TGTGCCAGTAACCCCGGGACAGGACCCTACGAGCAGTACTTC.

The V and J genes are TRBV19 and TRBJ2-2; D not resolved. The germline V and J ends were trimmed by 3 bases and 6 bases, with 11 bases remaining between them. The CDR3 totals 14 residues. Germline CDR1 reads LNHDA; CDR2 reads SQIVND (reference sequence). The chain's CDR3 is CASSIPAPAGELFF. DNA for the CDR3: TGTGCCAGTAGTATCCCAGCGCCGGCCGGGGAGCTGTTTTTT.

V and J are TRBV2 and TRBJ1-2; a possible D gene is TRBD1 (6 bases). This CDR3 is 12 amino acids long. Deletions cut 6 bases from V and 11 bases from J, with 16 bases between. The germline CDR1 and CDR2 sequences are SNHLY and FYNNEI. The CDR3 sequence: CASSLAGQGYTF. The CDR3 DNA sequence: TGTGCCAGCAGCCTAGCGGGGCAGGGGTACACCTTC.

The sample holds a few counts of this clone. The rearrangement joins TRBV30 to TRBJ1-1, with unresolved D. CDR1 GTSNPN and CDR2 SVGIG come from the germline V gene (reference sequence). This CDR3 is built from 14 residues. Trimming pared 1 base from V and 3 bases from J, leaving 12 bases between. The CDR3 spells CAWSGADWYTEAFF. The CDR3 DNA reads as TGTGCCTGGAGTGGGGCAGATTGGTACACTGAAGCTTTCTTT.

This clone was seen only a few times. V is TRBV18 and J is TRBJ2-7; possibly TRBD1 for D (6 bases). The germline V gene encodes CDR1 KGHSH and CDR2 LQKENI. Trimming pared 3 bases from V and 4 bases from J, leaving 22 bases between. CDR3 length: 17 amino acids. DNA for the CDR3: TGTGCCAGCTCACCCCCAACCTCGGGGCTAAGGGGGTACGAGCAGTACTTC. This encodes CASSPPTSGLRGYEQYF.

This sequence joins TRBV2 and TRBJ2-5; D is unresolved. The CDR3 is 13 residues long. The V gene lost 5 bases and the J gene lost 4 bases, with 11 bases spanning the gap. Looked up from germline, CDR1 is SNHLY and CDR2 is FYNNEI. DNA of the CDR3: TGTGCCAGCAGTCGTGACAAACTAGAGACCCAGTACTTC. It encodes CASSRDKLETQYF. Supplemented by reference TRBV2 and TRBJ2-5, the full variable domain reads EPEVTQTPSHQVTQMGQEVILRCVPISNHLYFYWYRQILGQKVEFLVSFYNNEISEKSEIFDDQFSVERPDGSNFTLKIRSTKLEDSAMYFCASSRDKLETQYFGPGTRLLVL.

The chain carries TRBV20-1 and TRBJ2-7; D unclear. The CDR3 covers 11 residues. Between the trimmed V and J ends, which lost 0 bases and 10 bases, there was a span of 10 bases. In germline, CDR1 is DFQATT, CDR2 SNEGSKA (reference sequence). The CDR3 loop reads CSARDLPRQYF. CDR3 nucleotide sequence: TGCAGTGCTAGAGATCTACCTCGTCAGTACTTC.

J is TRBJ2-1 and V is TRBV11-2; 10 positions agree with TRBD1. The germline V gene has CDR1 SGHAT and CDR2 FQNNGV. Germline trimming cut 5 bases from V and 6 bases from J; bases unmatched to any gene: 4. CDR3 length equals 14 residues. The CDR3 sequence is CASSSRDRGNEQFF. The CDR3 DNA reads as TGTGCCAGCAGCAGCAGGGACAGGGGCAATGAGCAGTTCTTC.

This rearrangement joins TRBV6-5 to TRBJ2-5; possibly TRBD1 for D (6 bases). The CDR3 runs to 13 residues. Germline assignment: CDR1 MNHEY and CDR2 SVGAGI. V was cut by 5 bases and J by 5 bases, with 12 bases left in between. This chain's CDR3 is CASSRYRDETQYF. The CDR3 DNA reads TGTGCCAGCAGTAGATACAGGGATGAGACCCAGTACTTC.

The chain carries TRBV7-8 and TRBJ1-2; possibly TRBD1 for D (5 bases). Between the trimmed V and J ends, which lost 5 bases and 4 bases, there was a span of 17 bases. There are 15 residues in the CDR3. The germline gives CDR1 SGHVS, CDR2 FQNEAQ. This CDR3 reads CASSPGRGSVYGYTF. The CDR3 DNA reads as TGTGCCAGCAGCCCAGGCCGGGGGTCGGTCTATGGCTACACCTTC.

The chain carries TRBV6-5 and TRBJ2-4; 8 nucleotides align to TRBD2. CDR1 and CDR2 from the germline V gene are MNHEY and SVGAGI. Germline trimming cut 1 base from V and 9 bases from J; bases unmatched to any gene: 8. The CDR3 loop spans 15 amino acids. CDR3 nucleotides: TGTGCCAGCAGTTACTTGGGAGCGGGAGTGGGCATTCAGTACTTC. Its translation: CASSYLGAGVGIQYF.

This sequence joins TRBV30 and TRBJ2-1; TRBD2 might be the D (7 bases). CDR3 length: 12 amino acids. CDR1 GTSNPN and CDR2 SVGIG come from the germline V gene (reference sequence). Trimming removed 0 bases at V and 15 bases at J, with 15 bases between. Here the CDR3 DNA reads TGTGCCTGGAGTGTACCGGGGGGCGCGGTGTTCTTC. Amino acid sequence: CAWSVPGGAVFF.

This rearrangement joins TRBV28 to TRBJ1-1; D unclear. CDR3 length: 12 amino acids. The V and J ends lost 11 bases and 0 bases respectively, with 10 bases between them. CDR1 and CDR2 (germline): MDHEN, SYDVKM. The CDR3 reads CASGVMNTEAFF. The DNA of the CDR3 is TGTGCCTCCGGGGTAATGAACACTGAAGCTTTCTTT.

In this sample, this clone turned up many times. V gene TRBV7-2 combines with J gene TRBJ2-3; 11 bases are a match to TRBD2. CDR1 is SGHTA, CDR2 FQGNSA, per germline. Trimming took 2 bases from V and 2 from J; bases not matched to a gene: 6. The CDR3 has 17 residues. The CDR3 region has the DNA TGTGCCAGCAGCTTACTAGCGGGGGGCGGGTACACAGATACGCAGTATTTT. This translates into CASSLLAGGGYTDTQYF. Supplemented by reference TRBV7-2 and TRBJ2-3, the full variable domain reads GAGVSQSPSNKVTEKGKDVELRCDPISGHTALYWYRQSLGQGLEFLIYFQGNSAPDKSGLPSDRFSAERTGGSVSTLTIQRTQQEDSAVYLCASSLLAGGGYTDTQYFGPGTRLTVL.

The genes are TRBV28 and TRBJ2-7; D not resolved. This CDR3 has 16 amino acids. Trimming took 1 base from V and 0 from J, leaving 13 bases between them. Germline V CDR1 and CDR2: MDHEN, SYDVKM. The CDR3 DNA reads TGTGCCAGCAGTTTATCAGCAGGCACCTCCTCCTACGAGCAGTACTTC. This translates into CASSLSAGTSSYEQYF.